One sample yielded the 13 T cell receptor beta chains listed below, sequenced in a study of shared T cell receptors in the human thymus. The assay was immunoSEQ multiplex PCR, and TCRdb's table has in-frame clones only and misses some. The repertoire includes about 660,000 clones, roughly 90% of them detected once, and around 0.01% sits in the top ten. The sample also formed part of further work on human thymus T cells.

Sequencing was carried out using thymocytes. The receptor set was obtained from a boy younger than two with a congenital heart defect.

In its sample, this clone was seen once. The V call is TRBV5-6, the J call TRBJ2-3, with TRBD2 matching over 7 bases. Germline V CDR1 and CDR2: SGHDT, YYEEEE. The CDR3 sequence is 15 residues long. The V gene end was trimmed by 7 bases and the J gene end by 3 bases; junction bases not matched to a gene: 11. The CDR3 bases are TGTGCCAGCCCCTCCCGGGGTAGCGGGACAGATACGCAGTATTTT. Its protein is CASPSRGSGTDTQYF.

The rearrangement links TRBV9 to TRBJ2-5, with TRBD2 matching 9 bases. V lost 0 bases and J lost 5; bases outside the gene matches: 8. The CDR3 contains 16 residues. The germline CDR1 and CDR2 sequences are SGDLS and YYNGEE. CDR3 DNA sequence: TGTGCCAGCAGCGTAGTGGCGCGGGAGGGCCAGGAGACCCAGTACTTC. This codes for CASSVVAREGQETQYF.

The CDR3 sequence: CAISESTKKQGSSGSYEQYF. CDR3 coding DNA: TGTGCCATCAGTGAGTCGACTAAGAAACAGGGATCTAGCGGGAGCTACGAGCAGTACTTC. The rearrangement links TRBV10-3 to TRBJ2-7, with 10 bases that match TRBD2. V was clipped by 0 bases and J by 3 bases; unmatched bases: 17. Per the germline V gene, CDR1 is ENHRY and CDR2 is SYGVKD. The CDR3 totals 20 residues.

This clone has a single count. The chain combines TRBV2 with TRBJ2-7; 11 positions agree with TRBD2. The J segment lost 4 bases and the V segment lost 5 bases, leaving 19 bases of the junction unmatched. The CDR3 contains 19 residues. Germline loops: CDR1 SNHLY, CDR2 FYNNEI. CDR3 in DNA: TGTGCCAGCAGTCCTAGGTGGGGACCCACTAGCGGGGGCCCATACGAGCAGTACTTC. It specifies CASSPRWGPTSGGPYEQYF. Together with reference TRBV2 and TRBJ2-7, the CDR3 gives the full variable domain: EPEVTQTPSHQVTQMGQEVILRCVPISNHLYFYWYRQILGQKVEFLVSFYNNEISEKSEIFDDQFSVERPDGSNFTLKIRSTKLEDSAMYFCASSPRWGPTSGGPYEQYFGPGTRLTVT.

The chain links TRBV19 to TRBJ2-2; 11 positions match TRBD1. The CDR3 contains 16 residues. Trimming cost V 7 bases and J 2 bases; bases outside gene matches: 6. Germline loops: CDR1 LNHDA, CDR2 SQIVND (reference sequence). The CDR3 region has the DNA TGTGCCAGTATCCAGGGGACAGGGGGTAACACCGGGGAGCTGTTTTTT. Amino acids: CASIQGTGGNTGELFF.

The chain is built from TRBV7-2 and TRBJ2-5; TRBD1 matches at 8 bases. This CDR3 comprises 14 residues. Trimming took 4 bases from V and 6 from J; bases not matched to a gene: 7. Germline V gene data show CDR1 as SGHTA and CDR2 as FQGNSA. CDR3 sequence reads: CASSSRTGRQTQYF. CDR3 bases: TGTGCCAGCAGCTCCCGGACAGGGAGGCAGACCCAGTACTTC. The whole variable domain, filled in from reference TRBV7-2 and TRBJ2-5, reads GAGVSQSPSNKVTEKGKDVELRCDPISGHTALYWYRQSLGQGLEFLIYFQGNSAPDKSGLPSDRFSAERTGGSVSTLTIQRTQQEDSAVYLCASSSRTGRQTQYFGPGTRLLVL.

V gene TRBV19 combines with J gene TRBJ2-1; weak D call: TRBD2 (6 bases). Germline CDR1 and CDR2: LNHDA and SQIVND (reference sequence). The CDR3 is 17 residues long. Trimming shortened V by 5 bases and J by 3 bases, and 20 bases separated the two germline ends. The CDR3 loop is CASSPYYRDSLYNEQFF. The CDR3 nucleotides are TGTGCCAGTAGTCCCTACTACCGGGACTCTCTCTACAATGAGCAGTTCTTC.

The chain links TRBV5-1 to TRBJ1-4; 9 nucleotides line up with TRBD1. Germline CDR1 reads SGHRS; CDR2 reads YFSETQ. This CDR3 contains 15 residues. V trimming: 5 bases; J trimming: 8 bases; junction bases outside the gene matches: 10. The CDR3 DNA is TGCGCCAGCAGATCCCGACAGGGGGGGCTCGAAAAACTGTTTTTT. This codes for CASRSRQGGLEKLFF.

V is TRBV9 and J is TRBJ2-3; TRBD2 agrees at 11 bases. Losses at the gene ends were 4 bases for V and 0 bases for J; bases not matched to a gene: 4. From germline, CDR1 is SGDLS and CDR2 YYNGEE. The CDR3 length is 16 residues. DNA of the CDR3: TGTGCCAGCAGCCCGACTAGCGGGACTAGCACAGATACGCAGTATTTT. Amino acid sequence: CASSPTSGTSTDTQYF.

The rearrangement uses TRBV29-1 and TRBJ1-2; possible D gene TRBD1, 5 bases. CDR1 and CDR2 from the germline V gene are SQVTM and ANQGSEA. CDR3 size: 14 residues. The V end lost 7 bases, the J end lost 0 bases, and 15 bases lay between the germline ends. The CDR3: CSGLTGRANYGYTF. The CDR3 nucleotides are TGCAGCGGGTTAACAGGACGAGCTAACTATGGCTACACCTTC.

This clone was observed a single time. A junction boundary mismatches the germline segment, possibly from a read error. V usage is TRBV28 and J usage is TRBJ2-2; 9 bases are shared with TRBD1. Germline V gene data show CDR1 as MDHEN and CDR2 as SYDVKM. The CDR3 is 10 amino acids. CDR3 sequence: CASPDRDRVF. CDR3 nucleotide sequence: TGTGCCAGCCCCGACCGGGACAGGGTTTTT.

V gene TRBV30 combines with J gene TRBJ2-2, with 7 bases identical to TRBD2. The CDR3 runs 17 residues. The germline gives CDR1 GTSNPN, CDR2 SVGIG (reference sequence). V gave up 2 bases and J gave up 2 bases; unmatched junction bases: 11. The CDR3 DNA is TGTGCCTGGAGTTTACCCCGGGGACTACCTAACACCGGGGAGCTGTTTTTT. Translated: CAWSLPRGLPNTGELFF.

The chain employs TRBV28 and TRBJ1-1; TRBD1 agrees at 9 bases. Germline values: CDR1 MDHEN, CDR2 SYDVKM. The V and J ends lost 5 bases and 3 bases, in that order; junction bases with no gene match: 4. This CDR3 region has 14 residues. CDR3: CASSPRDRDTEAFF. CDR3 bases: TGTGCCAGCAGTCCCCGGGACAGGGACACTGAAGCTTTCTTT. The whole variable domain, filled in from reference TRBV28 and TRBJ1-1, reads DVKVTQSSRYLVKRTGEKVFLECVQDMDHENMFWYRQDPGLGLRLIYFSYDVKMKEKGDIPEGYSVSREKKERFSLILESASTNQTSMYLCASSPRDRDTEAFFGQGTRLTVV.